This T cell receptor (beta chain) is drawn from a study of T cell changes during pregnancy in multiple sclerosis. Libraries were prepared by immunoSEQ multiplex PCR; TCRdb keeps only in-frame clonotypes and omits some of them. The sample yields approximately 93,000 clones, approximately 90% seen once. V gave up 0 bases and J gave up 2 bases, with 8 bases separating them. The germline V gene encodes CDR1 MGHRA and CDR2 YSYEKL. The length of the CDR3 is 14 residues. The receptor's source is a female donor with multiple sclerosis, enrolled in a pregnancy study. Sequenced here: peripheral blood, sampled before pregnancy. This chain uses TRBV4-1 with TRBJ2-7; D is possibly TRBD1 (6 bases). The CDR3, as DNA: TGCGCCAGCAGCCAAGAACAGGGTGCCTACGAGCAGTACTTC. This translates into CASSQEQGAYEQYF.